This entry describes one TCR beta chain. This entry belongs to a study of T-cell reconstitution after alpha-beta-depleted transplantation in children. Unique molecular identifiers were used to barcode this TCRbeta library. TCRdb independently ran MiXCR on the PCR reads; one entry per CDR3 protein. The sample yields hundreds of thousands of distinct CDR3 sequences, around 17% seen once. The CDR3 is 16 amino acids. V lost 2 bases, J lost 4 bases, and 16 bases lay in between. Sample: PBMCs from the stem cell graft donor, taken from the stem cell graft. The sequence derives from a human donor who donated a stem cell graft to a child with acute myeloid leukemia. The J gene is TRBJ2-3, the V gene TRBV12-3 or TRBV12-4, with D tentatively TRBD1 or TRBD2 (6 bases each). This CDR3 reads CASSLKGGTGSDTQYF. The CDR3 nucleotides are TGTGCCAGCAGTTTAAAGGGGGGCACAGGCTCAGATACGCAGTATTTT.